The entry below describes one T cell receptor beta chain. V was trimmed by 4 bases and J by 4 bases, leaving 14 bases between them. The CDR3 extends over 14 amino acids. Per germline, CDR1 SGHRS and CDR2 YFSETQ. This specimen comes from a study of Ad26.COV2.S vaccination and SARS-CoV-2 variants. Treatment of the sample: over 15 received Ad26.COV2.S at low or high dose, single or two shots; about 5 received placebo; per-sample allocation not given. The study sampled participants on day 63 after the first vaccine or placebo injection. Wuhan-strain SARS-CoV-2 spike was expressed by the Ad26 vector that made up the vaccine. This table comes from immunoSEQ multiplex PCR, and its TCRdb copy is limited to in-frame clones, with some not included. The sample holds some 300,000 clones, around four fifths seen once.

The receptor's source is a person aged 18-60 years who received the Ad26.COV2.S COVID-19 vaccine or a placebo. The chain combines TRBV5-1 with TRBJ1-1; maybe TRBD1 (5 bases). This material consisted of peripheral blood, taken in a trial of Ad26.COV2.S vaccine versus placebo. The CDR3 DNA sequence: TGCGCCAGCAGCGTTGAGGCAGGGAGCACTGAAGCTTTCTTT. Encoded protein: CASSVEAGSTEAFF.